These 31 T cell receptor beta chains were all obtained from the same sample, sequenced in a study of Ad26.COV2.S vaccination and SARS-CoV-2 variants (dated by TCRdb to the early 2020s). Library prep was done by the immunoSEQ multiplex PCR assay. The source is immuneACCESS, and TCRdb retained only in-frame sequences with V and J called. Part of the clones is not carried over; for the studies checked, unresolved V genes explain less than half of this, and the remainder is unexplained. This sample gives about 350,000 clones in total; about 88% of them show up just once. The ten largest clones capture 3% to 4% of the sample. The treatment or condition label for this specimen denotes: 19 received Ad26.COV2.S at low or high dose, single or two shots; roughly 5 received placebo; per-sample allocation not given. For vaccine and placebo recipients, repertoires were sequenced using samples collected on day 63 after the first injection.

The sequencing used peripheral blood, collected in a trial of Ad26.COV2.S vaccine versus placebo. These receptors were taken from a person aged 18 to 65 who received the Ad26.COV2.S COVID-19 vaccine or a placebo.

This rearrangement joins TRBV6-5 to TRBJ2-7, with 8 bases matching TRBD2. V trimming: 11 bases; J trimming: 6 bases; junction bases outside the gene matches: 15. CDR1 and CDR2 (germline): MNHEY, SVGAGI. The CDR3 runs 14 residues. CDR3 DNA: TGTGCCGTAAAGCCAGCGGGAGAAAGGGGCGAGCAGTACTTC. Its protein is CAVKPAGERGEQYF.

CDR3 amino acids: CASSLGGGDSYNEQFF. The CDR3, as DNA: TGTGCCAGCAGCTTAGGCGGGGGGGATTCCTACAATGAGCAGTTCTTC. The chain employs TRBV11-3 and TRBJ2-1, with 9 positions matching TRBD2. Trimming removed 1 base from V and 1 base from J; junction bases left unmatched: 2. CDR1 and CDR2 from the germline V gene are SGHNT and YENEEA. There are 16 residues in the CDR3.

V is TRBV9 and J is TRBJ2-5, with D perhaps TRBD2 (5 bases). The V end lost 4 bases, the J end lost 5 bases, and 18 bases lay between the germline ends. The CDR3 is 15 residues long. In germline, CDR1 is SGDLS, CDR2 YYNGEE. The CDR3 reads CASSPNGVVRETQYF. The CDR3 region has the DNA TGTGCCAGCAGCCCAAACGGGGTTGTGCGGGAGACCCAGTACTTC.

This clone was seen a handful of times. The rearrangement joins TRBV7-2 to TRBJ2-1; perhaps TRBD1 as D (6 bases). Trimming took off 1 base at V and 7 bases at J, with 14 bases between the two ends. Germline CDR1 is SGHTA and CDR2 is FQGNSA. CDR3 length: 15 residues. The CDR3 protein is CASSLVYGGVNEQFF. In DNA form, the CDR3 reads TGTGCCAGCAGCTTAGTCTATGGGGGCGTTAATGAGCAGTTCTTC.

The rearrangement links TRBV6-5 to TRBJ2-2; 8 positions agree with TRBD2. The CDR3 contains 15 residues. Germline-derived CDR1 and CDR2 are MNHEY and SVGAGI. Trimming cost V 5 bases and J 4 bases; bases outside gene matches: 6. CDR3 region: CASSRTSHRTGELFF. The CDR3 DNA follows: TGTGCCAGCAGTCGGACTAGCCATCGCACCGGGGAGCTGTTTTTT.

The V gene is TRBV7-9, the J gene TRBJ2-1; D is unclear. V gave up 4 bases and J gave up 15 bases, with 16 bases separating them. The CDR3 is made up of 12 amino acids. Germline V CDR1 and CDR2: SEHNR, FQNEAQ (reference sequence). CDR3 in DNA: TGTGCCAGCAGCTCTGATTTAAGCCCGGGGTTCTTC. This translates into CASSSDLSPGFF.

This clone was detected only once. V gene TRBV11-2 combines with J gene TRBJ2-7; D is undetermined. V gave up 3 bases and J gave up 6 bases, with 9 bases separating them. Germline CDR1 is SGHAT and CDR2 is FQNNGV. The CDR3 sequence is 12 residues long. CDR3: CASSLPRAEQYF. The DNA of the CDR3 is TGTGCCAGCAGCTTGCCTCGTGCCGAGCAGTACTTC.

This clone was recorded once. The chain's CDR3 is CASSLQGRGDNSPLHF. DNA of the CDR3: TGTGCCAGCAGCTTACAGGGGCGAGGAGATAATTCACCCCTCCACTTT. The chain couples TRBV5-4 to TRBJ1-6; TRBD1 matches at 7 bases. V gave up 2 bases and J gave up 5 bases; unmatched junction bases: 7. Germline loops: CDR1 SGHNT, CDR2 YYREEE (reference sequence). The CDR3 has 16 amino acids.

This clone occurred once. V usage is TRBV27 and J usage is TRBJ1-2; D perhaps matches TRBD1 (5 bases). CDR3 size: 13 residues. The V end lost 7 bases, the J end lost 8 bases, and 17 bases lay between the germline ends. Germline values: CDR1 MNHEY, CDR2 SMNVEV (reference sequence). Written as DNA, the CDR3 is TGTGCCAGCACCGCCGGGACGTCCTTAGGCTACACCTTC. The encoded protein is CASTAGTSLGYTF.

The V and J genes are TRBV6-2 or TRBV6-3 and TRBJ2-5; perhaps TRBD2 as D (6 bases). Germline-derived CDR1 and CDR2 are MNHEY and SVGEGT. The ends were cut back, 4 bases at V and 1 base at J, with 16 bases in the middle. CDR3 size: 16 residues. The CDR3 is CASSSWVLGGQETQYF. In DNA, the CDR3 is TGTGCCAGCAGTTCATGGGTGCTGGGGGGCCAAGAGACCCAGTACTTC.

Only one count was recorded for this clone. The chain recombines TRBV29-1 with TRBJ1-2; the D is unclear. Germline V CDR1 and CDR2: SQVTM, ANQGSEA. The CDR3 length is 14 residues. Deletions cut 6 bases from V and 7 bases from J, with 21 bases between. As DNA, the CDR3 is TGCAGCGTCCTACTCGGAGGCCCAGGAGGTGGCTACACCTTC. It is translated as CSVLLGGPGGGYTF.

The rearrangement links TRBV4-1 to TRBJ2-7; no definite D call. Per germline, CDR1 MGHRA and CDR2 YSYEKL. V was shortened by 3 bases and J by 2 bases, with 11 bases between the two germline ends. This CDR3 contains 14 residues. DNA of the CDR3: TGCGCCAGCAGCCAGGAGCGAGGAGCCTACGAGCAGTACTTC. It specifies CASSQERGAYEQYF.

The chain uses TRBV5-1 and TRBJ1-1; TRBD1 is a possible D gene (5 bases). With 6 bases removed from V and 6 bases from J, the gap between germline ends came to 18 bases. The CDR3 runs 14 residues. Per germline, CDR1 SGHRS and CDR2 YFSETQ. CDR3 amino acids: CASTPDNSESEAFF. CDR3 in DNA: TGCGCCAGCACCCCGGACAACTCCGAGTCTGAAGCTTTCTTT.

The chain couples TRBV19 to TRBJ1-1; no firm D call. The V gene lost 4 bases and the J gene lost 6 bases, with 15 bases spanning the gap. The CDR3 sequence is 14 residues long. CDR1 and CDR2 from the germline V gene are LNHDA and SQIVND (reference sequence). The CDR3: CASSTGRTPAEAFF. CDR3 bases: TGTGCCAGTAGTACCGGACGGACCCCGGCTGAAGCTTTCTTT.

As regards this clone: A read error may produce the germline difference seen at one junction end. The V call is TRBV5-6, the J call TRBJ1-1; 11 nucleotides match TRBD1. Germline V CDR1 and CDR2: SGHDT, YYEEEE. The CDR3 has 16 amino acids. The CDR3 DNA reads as TGTGCCAGCACCTTGAGGACAGGGGGCCTGAACACTGAAGCTTTCTTT. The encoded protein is CASTLRTGGLNTEAFF.

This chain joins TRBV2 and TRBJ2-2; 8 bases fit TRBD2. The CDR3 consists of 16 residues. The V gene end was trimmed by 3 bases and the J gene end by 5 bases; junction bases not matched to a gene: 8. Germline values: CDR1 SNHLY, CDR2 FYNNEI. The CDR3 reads CASSELIGRGTGELFF. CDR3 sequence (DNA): TGTGCCAGCAGTGAGCTTATCGGGAGGGGAACCGGGGAGCTGTTTTTT.

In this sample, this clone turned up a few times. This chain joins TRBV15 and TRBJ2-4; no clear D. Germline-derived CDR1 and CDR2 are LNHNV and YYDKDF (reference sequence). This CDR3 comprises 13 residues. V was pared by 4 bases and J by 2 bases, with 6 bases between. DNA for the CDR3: TGTGCCACCAGCAAAGGTTCCAAAAACATTCAGTACTTC. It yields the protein CATSKGSKNIQYF.

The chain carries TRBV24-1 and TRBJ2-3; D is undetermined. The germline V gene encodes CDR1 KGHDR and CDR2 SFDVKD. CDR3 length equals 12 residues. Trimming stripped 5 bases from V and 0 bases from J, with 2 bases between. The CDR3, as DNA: TGTGCCACCAGTGCCAGCACAGATACGCAGTATTTT. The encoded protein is CATSASTDTQYF.

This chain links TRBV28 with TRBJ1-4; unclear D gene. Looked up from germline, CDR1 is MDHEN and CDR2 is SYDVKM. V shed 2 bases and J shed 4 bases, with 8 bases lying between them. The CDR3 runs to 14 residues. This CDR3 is CASSLGSSNEKLFF. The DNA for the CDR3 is TGTGCCAGCAGTTTAGGGAGCAGTAATGAAAAACTGTTTTTT.

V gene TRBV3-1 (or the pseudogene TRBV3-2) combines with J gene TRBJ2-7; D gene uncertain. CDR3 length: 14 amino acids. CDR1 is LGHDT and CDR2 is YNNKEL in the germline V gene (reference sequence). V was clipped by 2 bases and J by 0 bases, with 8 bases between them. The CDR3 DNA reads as TGTGCCAGCAGCCAATTCATATTCTCCTACGAGCAGTACTTC. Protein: CASSQFIFSYEQYF.

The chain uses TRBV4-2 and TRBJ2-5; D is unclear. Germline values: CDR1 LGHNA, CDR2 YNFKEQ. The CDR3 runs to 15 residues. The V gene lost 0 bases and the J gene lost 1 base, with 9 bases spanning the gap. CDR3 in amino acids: CASSQEWDRQETQYF. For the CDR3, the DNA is TGTGCCAGCAGCCAAGAATGGGATCGCCAAGAGACCCAGTACTTC.

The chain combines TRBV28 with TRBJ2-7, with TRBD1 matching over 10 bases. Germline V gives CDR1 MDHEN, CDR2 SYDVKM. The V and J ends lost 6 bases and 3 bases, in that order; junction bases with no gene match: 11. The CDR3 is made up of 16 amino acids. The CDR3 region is CASSPTSGTGVYEQYF. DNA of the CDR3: TGTGCCAGCAGCCCTACTTCCGGGACAGGGGTCTACGAGCAGTACTTC.

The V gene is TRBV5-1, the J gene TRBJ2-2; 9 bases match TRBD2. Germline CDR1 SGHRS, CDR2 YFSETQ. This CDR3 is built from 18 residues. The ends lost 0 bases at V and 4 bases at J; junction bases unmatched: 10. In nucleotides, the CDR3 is TGCGCCAGCAGCTTGGCCGGGGGGCTAGCGGGGAGCACCGGGGAGCTGTTTTTT. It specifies CASSLAGGLAGSTGELFF.

Written as DNA, the CDR3 is TGTGCCAGCTCACCGACTCCTATGCCGGAGACCCAGTACTTC. This encodes CASSPTPMPETQYF. The rearrangement uses TRBV18 and TRBJ2-5; unclear D gene. Trimming removed 3 bases from V and 5 bases from J, with 13 bases in between. Germline V gene data show CDR1 as KGHSH and CDR2 as LQKENI. The CDR3 contains 14 residues.

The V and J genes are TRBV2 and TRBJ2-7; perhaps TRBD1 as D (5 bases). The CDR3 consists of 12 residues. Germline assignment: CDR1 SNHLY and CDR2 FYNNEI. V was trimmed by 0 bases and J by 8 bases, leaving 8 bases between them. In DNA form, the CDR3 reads TGTGCCAGCAGTGAAGCAGGGGAAAAGCAGTACTTC. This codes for CASSEAGEKQYF.

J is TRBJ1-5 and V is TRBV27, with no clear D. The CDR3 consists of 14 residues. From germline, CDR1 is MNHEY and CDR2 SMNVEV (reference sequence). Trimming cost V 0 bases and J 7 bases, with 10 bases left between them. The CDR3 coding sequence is TGTGCCAGCAGTTTATCCACGGGTCAACAGCCCCAGCATTTT. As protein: CASSLSTGQQPQHF.

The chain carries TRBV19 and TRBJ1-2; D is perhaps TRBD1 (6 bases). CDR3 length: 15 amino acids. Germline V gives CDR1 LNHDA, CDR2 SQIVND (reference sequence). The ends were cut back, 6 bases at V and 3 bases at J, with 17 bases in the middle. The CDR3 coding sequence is TGTGCCAGTAGCTCCCAAAGGGCAGGGGACTATGGCTACACCTTC. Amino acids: CASSSQRAGDYGYTF. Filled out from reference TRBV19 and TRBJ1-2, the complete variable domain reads DGGITQSPKYLFRKEGQNVTLSCEQNLNHDAMYWYRQDPGQGLRLIYYSQIVNDFQKGDIAEGYSVSREKKESFPLTVTSAQKNPTAFYLCASSSQRAGDYGYTFGSGTRLTVV.

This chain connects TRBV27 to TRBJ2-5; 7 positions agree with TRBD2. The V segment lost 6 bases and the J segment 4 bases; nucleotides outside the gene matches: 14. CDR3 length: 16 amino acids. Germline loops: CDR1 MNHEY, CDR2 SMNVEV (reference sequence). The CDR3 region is CASRGGRAVWSETQYF. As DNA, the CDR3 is TGTGCCAGCAGAGGAGGGAGGGCCGTCTGGTCAGAGACCCAGTACTTC.

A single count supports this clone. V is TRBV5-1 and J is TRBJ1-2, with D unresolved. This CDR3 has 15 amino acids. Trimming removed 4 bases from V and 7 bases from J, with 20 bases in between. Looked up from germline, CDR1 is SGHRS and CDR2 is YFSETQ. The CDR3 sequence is CASSPGNSFSGGYTF. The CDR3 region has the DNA TGCGCCAGCAGCCCGGGAAACAGCTTTTCGGGTGGCTACACCTTC.

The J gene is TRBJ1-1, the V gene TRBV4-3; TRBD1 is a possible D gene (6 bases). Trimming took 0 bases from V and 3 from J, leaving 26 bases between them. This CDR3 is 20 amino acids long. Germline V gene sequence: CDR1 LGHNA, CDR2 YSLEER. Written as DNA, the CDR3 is TGCGCCAGCAGCCAAGATTCCCAGAACACCCAGGGGTGGTGGGACACTGAAGCTTTCTTT. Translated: CASSQDSQNTQGWWDTEAFF.

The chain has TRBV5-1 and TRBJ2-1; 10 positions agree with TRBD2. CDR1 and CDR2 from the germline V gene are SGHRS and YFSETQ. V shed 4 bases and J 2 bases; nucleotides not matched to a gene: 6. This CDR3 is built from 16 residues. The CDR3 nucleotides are TGCGCCAGCAGCCCGCTAGCGGGAGAAGCCTACAATGAGCAGTTCTTC. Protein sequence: CASSPLAGEAYNEQFF.